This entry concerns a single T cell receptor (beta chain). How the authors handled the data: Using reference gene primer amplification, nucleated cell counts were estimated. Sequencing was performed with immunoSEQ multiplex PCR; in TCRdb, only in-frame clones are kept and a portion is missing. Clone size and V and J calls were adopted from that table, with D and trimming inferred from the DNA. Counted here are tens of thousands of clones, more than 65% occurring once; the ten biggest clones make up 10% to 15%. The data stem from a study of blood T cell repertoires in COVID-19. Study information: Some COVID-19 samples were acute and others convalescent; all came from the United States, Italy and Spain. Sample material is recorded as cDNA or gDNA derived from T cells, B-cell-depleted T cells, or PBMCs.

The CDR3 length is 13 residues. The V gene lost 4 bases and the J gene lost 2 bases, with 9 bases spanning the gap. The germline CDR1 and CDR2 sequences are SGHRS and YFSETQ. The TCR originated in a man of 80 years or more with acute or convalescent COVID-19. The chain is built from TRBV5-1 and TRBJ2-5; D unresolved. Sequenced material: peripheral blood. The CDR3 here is CASSPREQETQYF. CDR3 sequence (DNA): TGCGCCAGCAGCCCTAGAGAACAAGAGACCCAGTACTTC.